The present T cell receptor beta chain was sequenced within a study of blood T cell repertoires in COVID-19 (dated by TCRdb to about 2020). Study-level background: Samples from collaborators originated in the United States, Italy and Spain and spanned both the acute and convalescent phases of COVID-19. The material from the prospective study consisted of cDNA or gDNA derived from T cells, B-cell-depleted T cells, or PBMCs. Deeply sampled blood TCRbeta repertoires from subjects exposed to, actively infected with, or recovered from COVID-19 were included in the dataset. The repertoires were made available in a free public database intended to serve as a resource for research on the immune response to SARS-CoV-2. Samples came from the ongoing ImmuneRACE study (first 160 participants) plus 1,254 subjects from 6 global collaborators. The sample metadata nearly always contained a de-identified subject ID, COVID-19 status, age in years and sex. Where available, HLA class I and class II types were taken from metadata supplied by the sample provider and were not determined by assay-based typing.

The sample holds one count of this clone. Its target antigen remains unknown. No per-base quality is available; no much larger clone lies one base away. TCRbeta CDR3 regions were amplified from genomic DNA by means of the immunoSEQ Assay, a bias-controlled multiplex PCR. On the authors' methods: The number of nucleated cells in each sample was estimated by amplification of reference gene primers within the assay. To quantify the absolute abundance of each unique TCRbeta CDR3 rearrangement, sequence reads were collapsed and filtered. For each sample, productive Simpson clonality was calculated as the square root of Simpson's diversity index over productive rearrangements. Not all clones reach the TCRdb copy of this immuneACCESS table, which keeps in-frame sequences only. Checked studies attribute under half of the gap to unresolved V genes and leave the rest unexplained. The V and J calls and clone size come from that table; D and trimming were worked out from the DNA. For this sample the table gives some 250,000 clones, of which roughly 79% were detected only once. Jointly, the top ten make up about 15% of the sample.

Overall results and qualifications from the work: How much clinical and demographic metadata was included differed by source and by participant, and the metadata was provided uncurated.

Participants in the prospective study were aged 18 to 89 years, lived in 24 United States geographic areas, and enrolled through a virtual design. To assign participants to cohorts, the prospective study relied on clinical history that participants themselves reported in a screening survey and a study questionnaire. ImmuneRACE Cohort 3 recovered participants were defined by two consecutive negative NP/OP PCR tests, healthcare professional clearance, or symptom resolution. Mobile phlebotomists in the prospective study collected whole blood, serum and a nasopharyngeal or oropharyngeal swab from every participant. Participants in the prospective study had the option to provide additional blood draws and questionnaires over an approximately 2-month period. Prospective study blood samples were shipped either frozen or at room temperature before DNA extraction. Based on the germline V gene, the CDR1 and CDR2 sequences are LGHNA and YNFKEQ. From the cysteine through the phenylalanine, the CDR3 covers 15 amino acids. Solely the CDR3 DNA is kept, with 45 bases framed from the first base. V was cut back by 0 bases and J by 5 bases, leaving a gap of 13 bases between them.

Sequenced material: PBMCs or T cells enriched from blood (not recorded which). This TCR was recovered from a man in his forties or fifties who had recovered from COVID-19. The chain is encoded by TRBV4-2 joined to TRBJ1-2; TRBD1 is perhaps the D gene, given 5 matching bases. The DNA reads as follows: TGTGCCAGCAGCCAAGATATGGGGGAGGTATATGGCTACACCTTC. This translates into CASSQDMGEVYGYTF.